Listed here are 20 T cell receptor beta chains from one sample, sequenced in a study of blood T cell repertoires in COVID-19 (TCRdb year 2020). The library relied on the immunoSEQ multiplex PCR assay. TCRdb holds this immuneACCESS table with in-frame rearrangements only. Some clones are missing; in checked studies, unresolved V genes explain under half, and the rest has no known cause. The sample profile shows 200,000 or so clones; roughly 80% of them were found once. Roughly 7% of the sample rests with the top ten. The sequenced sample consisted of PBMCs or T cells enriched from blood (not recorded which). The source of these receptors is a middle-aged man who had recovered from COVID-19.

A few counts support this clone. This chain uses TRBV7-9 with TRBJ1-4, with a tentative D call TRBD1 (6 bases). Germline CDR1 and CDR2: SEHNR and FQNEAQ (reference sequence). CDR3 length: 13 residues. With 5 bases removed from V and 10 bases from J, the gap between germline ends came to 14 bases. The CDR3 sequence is CASSPNQGRKLFF. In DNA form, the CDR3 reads TGTGCCAGCAGCCCCAATCAGGGGCGAAAACTGTTTTTT. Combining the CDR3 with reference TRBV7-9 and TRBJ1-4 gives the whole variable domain DTGVSQNPRHKITKRGQNVTFRCDPISEHNRLYWYRQTLGQGPEFLTYFQNEAQLEKSRLLSDRFSAERPKGSFSTLEIQRTEQGDSAMYLCASSPNQGRKLFFGSGTQLSVL.

As DNA, the CDR3 is TGTGCCAGCAGGGGGATGGACAGAGAACTGTTTTTT. This gives the protein CASRGMDRELFF. The chain uses TRBV6-5 and TRBJ1-4, with TRBD1 as a possible D gene (6 bases). V dropped 6 bases and J dropped 12 bases, with 14 bases sitting between them. The CDR3 covers 12 residues. Germline V lookup: CDR1 MNHEY, CDR2 SVGAGI.

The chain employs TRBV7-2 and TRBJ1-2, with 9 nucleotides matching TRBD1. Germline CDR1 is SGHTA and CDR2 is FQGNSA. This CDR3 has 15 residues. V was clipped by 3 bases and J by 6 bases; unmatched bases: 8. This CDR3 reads CASSFGTGFGDGYTF. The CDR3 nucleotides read TGTGCCAGCAGCTTTGGGACAGGGTTTGGGGATGGCTACACCTTC.

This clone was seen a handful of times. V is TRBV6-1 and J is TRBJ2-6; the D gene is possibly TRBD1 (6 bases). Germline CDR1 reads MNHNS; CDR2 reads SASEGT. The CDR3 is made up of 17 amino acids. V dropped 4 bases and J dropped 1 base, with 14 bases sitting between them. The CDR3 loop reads CASSAITGPSGANVLTF. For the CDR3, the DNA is TGTGCCAGCAGTGCAATAACAGGGCCATCTGGGGCCAACGTCCTGACTTTC.

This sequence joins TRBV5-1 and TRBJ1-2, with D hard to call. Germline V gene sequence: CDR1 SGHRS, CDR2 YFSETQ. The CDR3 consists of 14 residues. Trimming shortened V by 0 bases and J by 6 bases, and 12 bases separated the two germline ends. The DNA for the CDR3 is TGCGCCAGCAGCTTGGCCGACGGCAGGAATGGCTACACCTTC. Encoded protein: CASSLADGRNGYTF.

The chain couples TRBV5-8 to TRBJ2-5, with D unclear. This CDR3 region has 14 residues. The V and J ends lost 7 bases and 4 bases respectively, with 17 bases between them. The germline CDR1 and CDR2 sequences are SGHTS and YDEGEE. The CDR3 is CASRGLGQRETQYF. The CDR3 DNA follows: TGTGCCAGCCGAGGTCTAGGTCAACGAGAGACCCAGTACTTC.

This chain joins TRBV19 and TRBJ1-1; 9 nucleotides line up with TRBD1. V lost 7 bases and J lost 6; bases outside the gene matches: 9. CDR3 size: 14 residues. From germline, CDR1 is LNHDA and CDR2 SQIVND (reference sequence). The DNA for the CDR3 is TGTGCCAGTACCTCGACAGGGGGTTGGTCTGAAGCTTTCTTT. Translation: CASTSTGGWSEAFF.

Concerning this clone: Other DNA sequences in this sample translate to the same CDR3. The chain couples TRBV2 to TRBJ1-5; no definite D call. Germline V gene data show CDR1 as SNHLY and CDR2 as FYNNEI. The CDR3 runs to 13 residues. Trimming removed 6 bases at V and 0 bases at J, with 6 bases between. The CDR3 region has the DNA TGTGCCAGCAGAGGAGATAGCAATCAGCCCCAGCATTTT. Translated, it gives CASRGDSNQPQHF.

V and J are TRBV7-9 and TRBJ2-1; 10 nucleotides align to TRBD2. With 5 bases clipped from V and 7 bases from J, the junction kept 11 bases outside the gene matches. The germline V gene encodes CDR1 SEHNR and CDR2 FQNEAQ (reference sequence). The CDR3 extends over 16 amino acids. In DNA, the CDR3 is TGTGCCAGCAGCCAAGCCCCTAGCGGGGGTTTGAATGAGCAGTTCTTC. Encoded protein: CASSQAPSGGLNEQFF.

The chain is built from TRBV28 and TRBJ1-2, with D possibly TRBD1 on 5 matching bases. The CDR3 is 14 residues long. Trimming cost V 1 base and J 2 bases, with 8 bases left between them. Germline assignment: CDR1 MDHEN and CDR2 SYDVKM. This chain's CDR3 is CASSLFDSNYGYTF. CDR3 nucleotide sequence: TGTGCCAGCAGTTTATTTGACAGCAACTATGGCTACACCTTC.

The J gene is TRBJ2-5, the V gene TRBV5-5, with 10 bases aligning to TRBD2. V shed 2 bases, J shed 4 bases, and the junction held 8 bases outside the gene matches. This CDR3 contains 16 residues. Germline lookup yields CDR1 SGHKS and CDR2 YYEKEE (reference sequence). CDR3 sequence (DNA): TGTGCCAGCAGCTTCGCAGCGGGGGGGCCGGGAGAGACCCAGTACTTC. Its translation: CASSFAAGGPGETQYF.

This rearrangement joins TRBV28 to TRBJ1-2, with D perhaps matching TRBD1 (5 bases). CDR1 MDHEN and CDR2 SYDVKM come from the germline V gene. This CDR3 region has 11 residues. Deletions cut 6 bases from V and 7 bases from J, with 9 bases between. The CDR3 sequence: CASRGGAGYTF. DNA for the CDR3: TGTGCCAGCAGGGGGGGTGCTGGCTACACCTTC.

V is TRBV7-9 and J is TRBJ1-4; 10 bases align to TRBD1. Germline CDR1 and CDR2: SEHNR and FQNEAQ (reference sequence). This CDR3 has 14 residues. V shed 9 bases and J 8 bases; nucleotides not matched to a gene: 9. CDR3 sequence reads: CASLSGTGDEKLFF. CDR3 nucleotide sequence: TGTGCCAGTCTTAGTGGGACAGGGGACGAAAAACTGTTTTTT.

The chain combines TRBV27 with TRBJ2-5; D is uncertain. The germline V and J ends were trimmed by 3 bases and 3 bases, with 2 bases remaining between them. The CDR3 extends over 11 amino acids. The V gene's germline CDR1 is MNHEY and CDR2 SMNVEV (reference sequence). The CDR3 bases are TGTGCCAGCAGTTTCAAAGAGACCCAGTACTTC. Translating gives CASSFKETQYF.

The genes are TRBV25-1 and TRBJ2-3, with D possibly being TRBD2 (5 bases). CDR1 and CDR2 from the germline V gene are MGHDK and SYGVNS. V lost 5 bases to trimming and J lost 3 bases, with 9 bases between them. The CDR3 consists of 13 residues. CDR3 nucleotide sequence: TGTGCCAGCAGTTTCTCGGGGACAGATACGCAGTATTTT. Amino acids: CASSFSGTDTQYF.

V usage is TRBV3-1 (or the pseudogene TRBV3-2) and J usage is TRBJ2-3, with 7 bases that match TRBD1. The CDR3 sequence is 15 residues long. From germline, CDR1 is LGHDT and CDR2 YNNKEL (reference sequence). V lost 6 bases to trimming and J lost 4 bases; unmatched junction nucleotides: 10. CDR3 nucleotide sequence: TGTGCCAGCAGTTTCGACAGGGTCAGGGCAGATACGCAGTATTTT. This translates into CASSFDRVRADTQYF.

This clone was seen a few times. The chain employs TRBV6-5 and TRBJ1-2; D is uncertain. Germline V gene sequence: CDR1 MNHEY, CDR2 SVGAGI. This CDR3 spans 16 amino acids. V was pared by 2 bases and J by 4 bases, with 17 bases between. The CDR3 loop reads CASSYDRLTAGYGYTF. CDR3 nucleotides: TGTGCCAGCAGTTACGACCGGCTTACCGCGGGCTATGGCTACACCTTC.

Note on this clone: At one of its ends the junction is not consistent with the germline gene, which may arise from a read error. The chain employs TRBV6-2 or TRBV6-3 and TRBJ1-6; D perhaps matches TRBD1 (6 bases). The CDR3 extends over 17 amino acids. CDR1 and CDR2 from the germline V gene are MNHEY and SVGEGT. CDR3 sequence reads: CASSYLRGGAYNSPLHF. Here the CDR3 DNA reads TGTGCCAGCAGTTACCTCCGAGGGGGGGCCTACAATTCACCCCTCCACTTT.

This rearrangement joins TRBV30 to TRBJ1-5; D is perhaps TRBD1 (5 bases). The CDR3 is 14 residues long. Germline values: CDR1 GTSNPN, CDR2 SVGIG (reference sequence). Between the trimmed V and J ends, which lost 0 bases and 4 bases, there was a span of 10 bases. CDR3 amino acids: CAWSVGGINQPQHF. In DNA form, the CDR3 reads TGTGCCTGGAGTGTGGGGGGGATAAATCAGCCCCAGCATTTT.

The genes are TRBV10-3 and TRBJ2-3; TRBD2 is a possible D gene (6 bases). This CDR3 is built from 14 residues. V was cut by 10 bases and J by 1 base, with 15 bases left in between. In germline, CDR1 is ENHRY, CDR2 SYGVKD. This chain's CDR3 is CATRGIQGTDTQYF. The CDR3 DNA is TGTGCCACACGGGGGATACAGGGCACAGATACGCAGTATTTT.